This entry features one T cell receptor (beta chain) sequence. Antigen specificity is unknown. The entry originates in a study of CD8+ T cells in alopecia areata. Overall study: Administration of oral tofacitinib to treated patients was at 5 to 10 mg twice daily.

The treatment denotes: oral pan-JAK inhibitor, 5-10 mg twice daily. Samples from alopecia areata patients were lesional scalp punch biopsies and peripheral blood. Whole-study results and caveats: Persistence of many expanded lesional clones was seen in scalp and blood during tofacitinib.

Germline V CDR1 and CDR2: SNHLY, FYNNEI. CDR3 length: 13 amino acids. Deletions cut 3 bases from V and 8 bases from J, with 12 bases between. Following extraction, RNA underwent reverse transcription to cDNA, which served as the sequencing template. The assay was immunoSEQ multiplex PCR, and TCRdb's table has in-frame clones only and misses some. The sample lists fewer than 250,000 clones; roughly two fifths were seen once. The sequences come from CD4+ T cells sorted from blood, collected between weeks 30 and 35, from a patient treated with tofacitinib. This clonotype was sampled from a human donor with alopecia areata. This chain links TRBV2 with TRBJ2-3, with D perhaps matching TRBD1 (5 bases). The CDR3 is CASSEAGSRTQYF. CDR3 in DNA: TGTGCCAGCAGTGAGGCAGGGTCGCGTACGCAGTATTTT.